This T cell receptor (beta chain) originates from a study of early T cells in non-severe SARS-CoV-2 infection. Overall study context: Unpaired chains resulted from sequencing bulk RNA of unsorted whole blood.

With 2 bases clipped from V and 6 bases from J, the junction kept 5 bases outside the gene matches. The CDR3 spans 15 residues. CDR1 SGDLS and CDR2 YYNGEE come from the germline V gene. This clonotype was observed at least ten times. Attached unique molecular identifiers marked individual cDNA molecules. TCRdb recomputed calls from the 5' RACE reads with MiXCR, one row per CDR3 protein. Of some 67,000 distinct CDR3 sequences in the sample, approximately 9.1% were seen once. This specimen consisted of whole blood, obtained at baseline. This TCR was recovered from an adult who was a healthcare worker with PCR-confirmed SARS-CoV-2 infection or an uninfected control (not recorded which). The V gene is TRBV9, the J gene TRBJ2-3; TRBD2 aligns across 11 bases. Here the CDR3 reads CASSVSGRAGDTQYF. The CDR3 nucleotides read TGTGCCAGCAGCGTTAGCGGGAGGGCCGGGGATACGCAGTATTTT.